The 24 T cell receptor beta chains listed next were all sequenced from one sample in a study of CD8 T cells in ankylosing spondylitis. Using its own MiXCR run on the 5' RACE reads, TCRdb lists one record per CDR3 protein. The sample includes roughly 40,000 distinct CDR3 sequences, 2.7% of them seen just once. The specimen sequenced was blood, either unsorted or a sorted T cell fraction (not recorded which). The receptors come from a male donor with ankylosing spondylitis or in good health (not recorded which).

This clonotype has a count of ten or more. The CDR3 loop reads CASSAEGDNSPLHF. In nucleotides, the CDR3 is TGTGCCAGCAGCGCCGAAGGAGATAATTCACCCCTCCACTTT. V gene TRBV9 combines with J gene TRBJ1-6; D not certain. V was trimmed by 3 bases and J by 5 bases, leaving 9 bases between them. The CDR3 loop spans 14 amino acids. Germline V CDR1 and CDR2: SGDLS, YYNGEE. Looking up the rest from reference TRBV9 and TRBJ1-6 gives the full variable domain: DSGVTQTPKHLITATGQRVTLRCSPRSGDLSVYWYQQSLDQGLQFLIQYYNGEERAKGNILERFSAQQFPDLHSELNLSSLELGDSALYFCASSAEGDNSPLHFGNGTRLTVT.

This clonotype came up many times. This rearrangement joins TRBV9 to TRBJ1-5, with D unclear. The ends were cut back, 3 bases at V and 5 bases at J, with 9 bases in the middle. The CDR3 spans 13 residues. The V gene's germline CDR1 is SGDLS and CDR2 YYNGEE. CDR3 in amino acids: CASSDSVDQPQHF. In DNA form, the CDR3 reads TGTGCCAGCAGCGATAGCGTTGATCAGCCCCAGCATTTT.

This clonotype was observed many times. The V call is TRBV9, the J call TRBJ1-3; the match to TRBD1 covers 8 bases. Germline lookup yields CDR1 SGDLS and CDR2 YYNGEE. The CDR3 has 15 amino acids. The V segment lost 2 bases and the J segment 3 bases; nucleotides outside the gene matches: 4. The CDR3 spells CASSVQQGGGNTIYF. CDR3 DNA sequence: TGTGCCAGCAGCGTCCAACAGGGGGGTGGAAACACCATATATTTT.

Many counts were recorded for this clonotype. This sequence joins TRBV21-1 and TRBJ2-7; TRBD1, the table's D call, was not compared with the DNA. TRBV21-1 is recorded as a pseudogene. This CDR3 comprises 13 residues. The CDR3 is CASSWDISYEQYF. Written as DNA, the CDR3 is TGTGCCAGCAGCTGGGACATCTCCTACGAGCAGTACTTC.

This clonotype was seen ten or more times. The gene calls are TRBV9 and TRBJ2-2, with TRBD2 matching 7 bases. This CDR3 contains 15 residues. Trimming took 0 bases from V and 1 from J; bases not matched to a gene: 0. The V gene's germline CDR1 is SGDLS and CDR2 YYNGEE. The CDR3, as DNA: TGTGCCAGCAGCGTAGGGACTAGGAACACCGGGGAGCTGTTTTTT. This translates into CASSVGTRNTGELFF.

The V and J genes are TRBV9 and TRBJ2-3; no definite D call. There are 14 residues in the CDR3. Looked up from germline, CDR1 is SGDLS and CDR2 is YYNGEE. V lost 4 bases and J lost 0, with 9 bases in between. The CDR3 nucleotides read TGTGCCAGCAGCATTACGACGAGCACAGATACGCAGTATTTT. Protein sequence: CASSITTSTDTQYF.

This clonotype was observed at least ten times. The chain uses TRBV9 and TRBJ2-1; the D is unclear. Looked up from germline, CDR1 is SGDLS and CDR2 is YYNGEE. The CDR3 loop spans 13 amino acids. Trimming took off 0 bases at V and 7 bases at J, with 8 bases between the two ends. As DNA, the CDR3 is TGTGCCAGCAGCGTAGAAGGCCGGAATGAGCAGTTCTTC. It translates to CASSVEGRNEQFF.

This clonotype was seen at least ten times. This chain connects TRBV9 to TRBJ2-5, with 8 positions matching TRBD1. V was clipped by 4 bases and J by 4 bases; unmatched bases: 12. The CDR3 extends over 16 amino acids. CDR1 is SGDLS and CDR2 is YYNGEE in the germline V gene. CDR3 bases: TGTGCCAGCAGCCCCCGGACAGGGACCTTAGGAGAGACCCAGTACTTC. Translated: CASSPRTGTLGETQYF.

This clonotype was recorded at least ten times. The chain carries TRBV21-1 and TRBJ1-2; the table assigns TRBD1, which was not confirmed against the DNA. TRBV21-1 is labeled a pseudogene. The CDR3 runs to 11 residues. Here the CDR3 reads CASSQGSGYTF. The CDR3 DNA sequence: TGTGCCAGCAGCCAGGGAAGTGGCTACACCTTC.

This clonotype was observed at least ten times. The chain recombines TRBV9 with TRBJ2-4; 9 bases align to TRBD1. The CDR3 runs to 16 residues. The germline V gene encodes CDR1 SGDLS and CDR2 YYNGEE. J gave up 9 bases and V 4 bases, and 14 bases lay outside the gene matches. The CDR3 here is CASSKSPGQGLGIQYF. The CDR3 region has the DNA TGTGCCAGCAGCAAAAGCCCGGGACAGGGTTTGGGCATTCAGTACTTC.

This clonotype was recorded many times. The chain links TRBV9 to TRBJ2-7, with no clear D. Germline-derived CDR1 and CDR2 are SGDLS and YYNGEE. The V gene lost 2 bases and the J gene lost 4 bases, with 10 bases spanning the gap. CDR3 length: 13 residues. Here the CDR3 reads CASSVGPKYEQYF. The CDR3 nucleotides read TGTGCCAGCAGCGTTGGTCCAAAATACGAGCAGTACTTC. Based on the CDR3 plus reference TRBV9 and TRBJ2-7, the full variable domain is DSGVTQTPKHLITATGQRVTLRCSPRSGDLSVYWYQQSLDQGLQFLIQYYNGEERAKGNILERFSAQQFPDLHSELNLSSLELGDSALYFCASSVGPKYEQYFGPGTRLTVT.

The CDR3 DNA follows: TGTGCAAGGCATACTCTAGCGGGGTGCACAGATACGCAGTATTTT. This encodes CARHTLAGCTDTQYF. The chain couples TRBV12-2 to TRBJ2-3. TRBV12-2 is a listed pseudogene. This CDR3 has 15 residues.

The table lists this clonotype with many counts. The genes are TRBV9 and TRBJ1-2, with D hard to call. This CDR3 region has 15 residues. Trimming shortened V by 0 bases and J by 3 bases, and 12 bases separated the two germline ends. CDR1 SGDLS and CDR2 YYNGEE come from the germline V gene. CDR3 DNA sequence: TGTGCCAGCAGCGTAGCAACGGGCGTCGACTATGGCTACACCTTC. Amino acid sequence: CASSVATGVDYGYTF.

This clonotype occurred many times. The V call is TRBV9, the J call TRBJ2-6; TRBD1 matches at 9 bases. The CDR3 totals 16 residues. Unmatched junction bases numbered 4, after V lost 4 bases and J lost 2 bases. Germline lookup yields CDR1 SGDLS and CDR2 YYNGEE. CDR3 in amino acids: CASSFRQGAGANVLTF. The CDR3 region has the DNA TGTGCCAGCAGCTTTAGACAGGGGGCTGGGGCCAACGTCCTGACTTTC.

This clonotype was detected many times. This chain uses TRBV9 with TRBJ1-2; 10 nucleotides line up with TRBD1. The V segment lost 7 bases and the J segment 7 bases; nucleotides outside the gene matches: 13. Germline V gene data show CDR1 as SGDLS and CDR2 as YYNGEE. This CDR3 spans 15 amino acids. The CDR3 loop is CASSQTGTGEFGYTF. CDR3 DNA sequence: TGTGCCAGCTCCCAAACCGGGACAGGGGAGTTTGGCTACACCTTC.

There are many counts of this clonotype. The gene calls are TRBV9 and TRBJ2-3, with 8 positions matching TRBD2. This CDR3 spans 16 amino acids. Trimming removed 4 bases from V and 0 bases from J; junction bases left unmatched: 7. The germline V gene has CDR1 SGDLS and CDR2 YYNGEE. In DNA, the CDR3 is TGTGCCAGCAGCTCCGGACTAGCAGCTAGCACAGATACGCAGTATTTT. It translates to CASSSGLAASTDTQYF.

This clonotype was seen ten or more times. The chain is built from TRBV9 and TRBJ2-2; D perhaps matches TRBD2 (5 bases). Germline V gene sequence: CDR1 SGDLS, CDR2 YYNGEE. V was shortened by 3 bases and J by 0 bases, with 12 bases between the two germline ends. The length of the CDR3 is 16 residues. DNA of the CDR3: TGTGCCAGCAGCGGGACTCGGGCCGCGAACACCGGGGAGCTGTTTTTT. Its translation: CASSGTRAANTGELFF.

At least ten counts were recorded for this clonotype. The rearrangement uses TRBV9 and TRBJ2-1, with D tentatively TRBD2 (6 bases). The CDR3 is made up of 17 amino acids. V was shortened by 2 bases and J by 2 bases, with 17 bases between the two germline ends. Looked up from germline, CDR1 is SGDLS and CDR2 is YYNGEE. The DNA for the CDR3 is TGTGCCAGCAGCGTCGGAGGGCCCAATTTGGCCTACAATGAGCAGTTCTTC. Translated, it gives CASSVGGPNLAYNEQFF.

This clonotype was seen ten or more times. The chain couples TRBV9 to TRBJ1-4, with TRBD1 matching 10 bases. Looked up from germline, CDR1 is SGDLS and CDR2 is YYNGEE. V gave up 3 bases and J gave up 5 bases; unmatched junction bases: 4. CDR3 length: 15 residues. CDR3 nucleotides: TGTGCCAGCAGCGCCGGACAGGGGGGAAATGAAAAACTGTTTTTT. This codes for CASSAGQGGNEKLFF.

This clonotype was found many times. The rearrangement uses TRBV9 and TRBJ2-1; unclear D gene. Germline V lookup: CDR1 SGDLS, CDR2 YYNGEE. The CDR3 length is 13 residues. Trimming removed 2 bases from V and 0 bases from J, with 3 bases in between. For the CDR3, the DNA is TGTGCCAGCAGCGTTGACTCCTACAATGAGCAGTTCTTC. Protein sequence: CASSVDSYNEQFF.

There are many counts of this clonotype. The J gene is TRBJ2-1, the V gene TRBV9; possibly TRBD1 for D (5 bases). This CDR3 comprises 14 residues. Germline CDR1 reads SGDLS; CDR2 reads YYNGEE. The V end was cut by 2 bases, the J end by 11 bases, with 17 bases between. CDR3 region: CASSVSSKGLKQFF. CDR3 DNA: TGTGCCAGCAGCGTTAGCTCAAAGGGGCTGAAGCAGTTCTTC.

This clonotype was seen at least ten times. The chain is built from TRBV9 and TRBJ2-7; TRBD1 matches at 8 bases. Losses at the gene ends were 4 bases for V and 7 bases for J; bases not matched to a gene: 13. Looked up from germline, CDR1 is SGDLS and CDR2 is YYNGEE. This CDR3 is built from 15 residues. In nucleotides, the CDR3 is TGTGCCAGCAGCCTAAATGGACAGGGCCTTGGGGAGCAGTACTTC. It translates to CASSLNGQGLGEQYF.

This clonotype was recorded many times. The J gene is TRBJ2-1, the V gene TRBV9; 8 bases match TRBD2. The CDR3 loop spans 16 amino acids. The V gene end was trimmed by 4 bases and the J gene end by 2 bases; junction bases not matched to a gene: 8. The germline gives CDR1 SGDLS, CDR2 YYNGEE. The CDR3 DNA reads as TGTGCCAGCAGCCCCTTGGCGGGAGGTACCTACAATGAGCAGTTCTTC. This translates into CASSPLAGGTYNEQFF.

This clonotype was seen at least ten times. The CDR3 reads CASSSSSSGDAEAFF. The CDR3 DNA follows: TGTGCCAGCAGCTCCTCAAGCTCAGGGGACGCTGAAGCTTTCTTT. The genes are TRBV9 and TRBJ1-1; TRBD1 might be the D (6 bases). This CDR3 is built from 15 residues. The germline V gene encodes CDR1 SGDLS and CDR2 YYNGEE. Trimming shortened V by 4 bases and J by 6 bases, and 19 bases separated the two germline ends.